Listed here is a single T cell receptor beta chain. This specimen belongs to a study of cytomegalovirus exposure and HLA in healthy donors. Germline CDR1 and CDR2: SGHAT and FQNNGV. V lost 0 bases and J lost 6, with 14 bases in between. This CDR3 spans 16 amino acids. The PCR contained 60 Vbeta and 13 Jbeta primers. Clones were read by immunoSEQ multiplex PCR, and TCRdb kept only the in-frame ones, dropping some. The sample includes some 120,000 clones. Sequencing was carried out using PBMCs. The chain uses TRBV11-2 and TRBJ1-4, with D unclear. The TCR comes from a man between 25 and 39 years old in good health and CMV-seronegative. DNA for the CDR3: TGTGCCAGCAGCTTAGATGGCCAAAGTCGCTATGAAAAACTGTTTTTT. It is translated as CASSLDGQSRYEKLFF. Full variable domain (outside the CDR3, taken from reference TRBV11-2 and TRBJ1-4): EAGVAQSPRYKIIEKRQSVAFWCNPISGHATLYWYQQILGQGPKLLIQFQNNGVVDDSQLPKDRFSAERLKGVDSTLKIQPAKLEDSAVYLCASSLDGQSRYEKLFFGSGTQLSVL.